Following are 5 T cell receptor beta chains from one sample sequenced in a study of cytomegalovirus exposure and HLA in healthy donors. The PCR employed 60 Vbeta primers together with 13 Jbeta primers. Clones were read by immunoSEQ multiplex PCR, and TCRdb kept only the in-frame ones, dropping some. The sample records nearly 100,000 clones, approximately 9% being singletons. The sequencing sample was made of PBMCs. The source of these receptors is a middle-aged man in good health and CMV-seropositive.

In this sample, this clone turned up a few times. The chain recombines TRBV2 with TRBJ2-7; 13 bases map to TRBD2. The J segment lost 3 bases and the V segment lost 6 bases, leaving 5 bases of the junction unmatched. This CDR3 comprises 15 residues. In germline, CDR1 is SNHLY, CDR2 FYNNEI. For the CDR3, the DNA is TGTGCCAGCAGAGGGACTAGCGGGATCTACTACGAGCAGTACTTC. Translated: CASRGTSGIYYEQYF.

This clone was recorded a few times. The chain has TRBV7-8 and TRBJ2-2; possible D gene TRBD1, 5 bases. Germline V lookup: CDR1 SGHVS, CDR2 FQNEAQ. The CDR3 extends over 17 amino acids. V was pared by 3 bases and J by 0 bases, with 14 bases between. In DNA form, the CDR3 reads TGTGCCAGCAGCTTCGGCAGGGTGAGCGCGAACACCGGGGAGCTGTTTTTT. It yields the protein CASSFGRVSANTGELFF. The variable domain in full, completed from reference TRBV7-8 and TRBJ2-2, reads GAGVSQSPRYKVAKRGQDVALRCDPISGHVSLFWYQQALGQGPEFLTYFQNEAQLDKSGLPSDRFFAERPEGSVSTLKIQRTQQEDSAVYLCASSFGRVSANTGELFFGEGSRLTVL.

This clone has only a few counts. The chain couples TRBV5-4 to TRBJ1-1; D ambiguous. With 0 bases removed from V and 2 bases from J, the gap between germline ends came to 5 bases. The CDR3 runs to 13 residues. Germline V lookup: CDR1 SGHNT, CDR2 YYREEE (reference sequence). The CDR3 nucleotides are TGTGCCAGCAGCTTGGGAGGCAACACTGAAGCTTTCTTT. Encoded protein: CASSLGGNTEAFF.

The rearrangement joins TRBV6-5 to TRBJ2-1; possibly TRBD1 for D (6 bases). The CDR3 runs 15 residues. V lost 0 bases and J lost 3, with 9 bases in between. Germline lookup yields CDR1 MNHEY and CDR2 SVGAGI. Written as DNA, the CDR3 is TGTGCCAGCAGTTACTCGCAGGGGCGCTACAATGAGCAGTTCTTC. Translation gives CASSYSQGRYNEQFF.

The chain is built from TRBV7-3 and TRBJ2-1, with 7 bases identical to TRBD1. CDR1 and CDR2 (germline): SGHTA, FQGTGA. CDR3 size: 13 residues. V gave up 6 bases and J gave up 12 bases; unmatched junction bases: 11. CDR3 amino acids: CASSPSQTGRQFF. The CDR3 DNA is TGTGCCAGCAGTCCTAGCCAGACAGGGAGGCAGTTCTTC.